This T cell receptor beta chain appears in the sequencing data of a study of blood T cell repertoires in COVID-19. This clone was counted a single time. Participants were aged roughly 18 to 90 years from some 24 US areas. The V end lost 1 base, the J end lost 2 bases, and 13 bases lay between the germline ends. CDR1 is SGHRS, CDR2 YFSETQ, per germline. The CDR3 is 15 residues long. As handled by the study authors: Amplification with reference gene primers provided the estimates of nucleated cell counts. Repertoires were generated with immunoSEQ multiplex PCR, while TCRdb's copy carries only in-frame clones and drops some. V, J and clone size are taken as reported in that table, and D and trimming were inferred from the DNA itself. The profile covers 150,000 to 200,000 clones, with roughly 84% appearing a single time and approximately 7.7% taken by the ten largest.

This sequence originates from a woman between 45 and 60 years old who had recovered from COVID-19. Sequenced sample: PBMCs or T cells enriched from blood (not recorded which). V and J are TRBV5-1 and TRBJ2-7; TRBD2 might be the D (5 bases). CDR3 coding DNA: TGCGCCAGCAGCTTGAACCCTCTGGAGGCCTACGAGCAGTACTTC. Translation: CASSLNPLEAYEQYF. The complete variable domain, with remaining parts taken from reference TRBV5-1 and TRBJ2-7, reads KAGVTQTPRYLIKTRGQQVTLSCSPISGHRSVSWYQQTPGQGLQFLFEYFSETQRNKGNFPGRFSGRQFSNSRSEMNVSTLELGDSALYLCASSLNPLEAYEQYFGPGTRLTVT.